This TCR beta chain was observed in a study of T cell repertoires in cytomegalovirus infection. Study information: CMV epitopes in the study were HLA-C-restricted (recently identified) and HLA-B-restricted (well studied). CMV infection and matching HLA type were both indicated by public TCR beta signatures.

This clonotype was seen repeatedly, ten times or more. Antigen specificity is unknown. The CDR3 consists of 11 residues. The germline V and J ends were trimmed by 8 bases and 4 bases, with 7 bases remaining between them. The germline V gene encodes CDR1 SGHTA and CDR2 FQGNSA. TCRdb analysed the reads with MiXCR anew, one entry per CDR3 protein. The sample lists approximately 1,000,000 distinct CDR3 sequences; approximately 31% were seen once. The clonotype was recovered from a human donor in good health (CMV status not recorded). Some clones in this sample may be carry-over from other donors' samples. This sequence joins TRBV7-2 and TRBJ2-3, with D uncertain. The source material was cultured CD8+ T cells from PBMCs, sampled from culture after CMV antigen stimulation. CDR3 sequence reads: CASHQSDTQYF. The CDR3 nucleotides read TGTGCCAGCCATCAGTCAGATACGCAGTATTTT. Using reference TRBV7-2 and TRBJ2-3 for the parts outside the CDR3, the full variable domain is GAGVSQSPSNKVTEKGKDVELRCDPISGHTALYWYRQSLGQGLEFLIYFQGNSAPDKSGLPSDRFSAERTGGSVSTLTIQRTQQEDSAVYLCASHQSDTQYFGPGTRLTVL.